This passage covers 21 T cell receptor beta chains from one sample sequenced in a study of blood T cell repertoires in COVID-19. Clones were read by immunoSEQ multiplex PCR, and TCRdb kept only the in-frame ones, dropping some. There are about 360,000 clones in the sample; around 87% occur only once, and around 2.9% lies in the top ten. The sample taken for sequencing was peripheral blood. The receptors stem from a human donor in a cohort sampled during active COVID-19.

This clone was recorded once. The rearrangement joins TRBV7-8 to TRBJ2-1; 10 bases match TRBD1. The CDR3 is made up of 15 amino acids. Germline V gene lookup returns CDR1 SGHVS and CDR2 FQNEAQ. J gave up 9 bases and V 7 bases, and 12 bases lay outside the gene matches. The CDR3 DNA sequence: TGTGCCAGCAACATAAGGCGGGACAGGGGCGGTGAGCAGTTCTTC. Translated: CASNIRRDRGGEQFF.

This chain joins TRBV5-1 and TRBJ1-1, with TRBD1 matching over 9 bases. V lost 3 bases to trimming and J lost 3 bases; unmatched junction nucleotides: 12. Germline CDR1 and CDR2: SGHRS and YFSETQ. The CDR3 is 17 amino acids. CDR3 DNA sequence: TGCGCCAGCAGCTACGGGACAGGGATGTCCCAGGACACTGAAGCTTTCTTT. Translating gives CASSYGTGMSQDTEAFF.

The CDR3 region has the DNA TGTGCCACCAGCAGTGACAGGCCCTCAAGGGGCTACACCTTC. Translated, it gives CATSSDRPSRGYTF. The chain joins TRBV15 to TRBJ1-2; D may be TRBD1 (6 bases). Trimming took off 3 bases at V and 8 bases at J, with 16 bases between the two ends. From germline, CDR1 is LNHNV and CDR2 YYDKDF (reference sequence). The CDR3 sequence is 14 residues long.

The CDR3 spells CASSQDLDNEQFF. CDR3 DNA sequence: TGCGCCAGCAGCCAAGACCTCGACAATGAGCAGTTCTTC. The rearrangement joins TRBV4-1 to TRBJ2-1; D is uncertain. Germline V CDR1 and CDR2: MGHRA, YSYEKL. With 0 bases removed from V and 5 bases from J, the gap between germline ends came to 5 bases. This CDR3 has 13 amino acids.

The CDR3 protein is CASSLGRGAEAFF. The CDR3 coding sequence is TGCGCCAGCAGCTTGGGGAGGGGTGCTGAAGCTTTCTTT. J is TRBJ1-1 and V is TRBV5-1; perhaps TRBD1 as D (5 bases). This CDR3 is 13 amino acids long. V was pared by 0 bases and J by 6 bases, with 9 bases between. Germline-derived CDR1 and CDR2 are SGHRS and YFSETQ.

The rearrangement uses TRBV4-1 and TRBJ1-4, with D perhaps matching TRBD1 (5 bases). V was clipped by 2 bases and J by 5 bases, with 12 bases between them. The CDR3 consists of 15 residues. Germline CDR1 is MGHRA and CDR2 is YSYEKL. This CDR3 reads CASSQLGLRNEKLFF. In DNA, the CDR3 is TGCGCCAGCAGCCAATTGGGACTCCGAAATGAAAAACTGTTTTTT.

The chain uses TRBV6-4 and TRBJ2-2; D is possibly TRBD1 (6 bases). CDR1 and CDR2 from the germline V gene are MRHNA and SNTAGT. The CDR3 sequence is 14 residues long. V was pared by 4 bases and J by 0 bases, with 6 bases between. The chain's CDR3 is CASSGTANTGELFF. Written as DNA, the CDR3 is TGTGCCAGCAGTGGGACAGCGAACACCGGGGAGCTGTTTTTT.

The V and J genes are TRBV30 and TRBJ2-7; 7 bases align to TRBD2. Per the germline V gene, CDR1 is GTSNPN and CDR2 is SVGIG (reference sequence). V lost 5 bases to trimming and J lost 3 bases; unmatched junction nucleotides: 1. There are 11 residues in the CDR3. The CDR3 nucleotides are TGTGCCTGGGCGGGAGTCTACGAGCAGTACTTC. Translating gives CAWAGVYEQYF.

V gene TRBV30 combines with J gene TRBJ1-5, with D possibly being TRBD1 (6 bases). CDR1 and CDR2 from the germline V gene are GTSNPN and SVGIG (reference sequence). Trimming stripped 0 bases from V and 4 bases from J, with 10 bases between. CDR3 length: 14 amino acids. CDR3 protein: CAWSVGGENQPQHF. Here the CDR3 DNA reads TGTGCCTGGAGTGTAGGGGGGGAGAATCAGCCCCAGCATTTT.

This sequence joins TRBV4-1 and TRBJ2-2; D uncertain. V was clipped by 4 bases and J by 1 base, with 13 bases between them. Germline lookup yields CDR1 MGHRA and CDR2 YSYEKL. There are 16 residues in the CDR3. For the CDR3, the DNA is TGCGCCAGCAGCCCCCTCGGAACTAAGAACACCGGGGAGCTGTTTTTT. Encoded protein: CASSPLGTKNTGELFF.

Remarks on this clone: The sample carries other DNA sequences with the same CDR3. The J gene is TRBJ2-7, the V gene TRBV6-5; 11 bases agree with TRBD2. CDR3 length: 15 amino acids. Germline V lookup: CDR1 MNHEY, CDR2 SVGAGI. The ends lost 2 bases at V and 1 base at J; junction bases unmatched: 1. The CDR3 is CASSYGTSGSYEQYF. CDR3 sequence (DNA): TGTGCCAGCAGTTACGGGACTAGCGGATCCTACGAGCAGTACTTC.

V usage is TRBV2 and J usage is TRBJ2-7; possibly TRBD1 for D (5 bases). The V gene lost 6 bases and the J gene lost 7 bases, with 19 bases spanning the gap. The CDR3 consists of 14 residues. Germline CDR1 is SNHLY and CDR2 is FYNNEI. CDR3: CASSKQGSSREQYF. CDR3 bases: TGTGCCAGCAGCAAGCAGGGATCCTCTAGAGAGCAGTACTTC.

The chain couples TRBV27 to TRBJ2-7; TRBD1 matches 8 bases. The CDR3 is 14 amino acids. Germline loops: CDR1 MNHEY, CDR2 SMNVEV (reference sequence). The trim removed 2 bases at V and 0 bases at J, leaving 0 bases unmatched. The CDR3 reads CASSLGTGSYEQYF. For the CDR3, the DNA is TGTGCCAGCAGTTTAGGGACAGGCTCCTACGAGCAGTACTTC.

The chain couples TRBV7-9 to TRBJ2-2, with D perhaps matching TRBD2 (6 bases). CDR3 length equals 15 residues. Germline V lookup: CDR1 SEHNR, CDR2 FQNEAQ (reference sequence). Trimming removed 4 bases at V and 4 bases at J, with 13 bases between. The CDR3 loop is CASSSPAGSTGELFF. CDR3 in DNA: TGTGCCAGCAGCTCCCCGGCGGGGTCCACCGGGGAGCTGTTTTTT. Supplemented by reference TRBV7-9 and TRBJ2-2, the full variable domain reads DTGVSQNPRHKITKRGQNVTFRCDPISEHNRLYWYRQTLGQGPEFLTYFQNEAQLEKSRLLSDRFSAERPKGSFSTLEIQRTEQGDSAMYLCASSSPAGSTGELFFGEGSRLTVL.

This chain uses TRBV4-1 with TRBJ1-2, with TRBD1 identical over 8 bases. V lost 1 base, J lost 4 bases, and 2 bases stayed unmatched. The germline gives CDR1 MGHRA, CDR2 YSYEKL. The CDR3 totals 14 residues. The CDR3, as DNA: TGCGCCAGCAGCCAAGGACAGGGGTCCTATGGCTACACCTTC. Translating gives CASSQGQGSYGYTF.

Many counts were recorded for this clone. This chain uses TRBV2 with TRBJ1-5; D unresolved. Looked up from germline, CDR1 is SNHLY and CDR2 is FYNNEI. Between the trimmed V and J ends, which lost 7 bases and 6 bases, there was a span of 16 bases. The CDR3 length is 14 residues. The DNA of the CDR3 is TGTGCCAGCACCCTGTCAGAGCGGGGTCAGCCCCAGCATTTT. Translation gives CASTLSERGQPQHF.

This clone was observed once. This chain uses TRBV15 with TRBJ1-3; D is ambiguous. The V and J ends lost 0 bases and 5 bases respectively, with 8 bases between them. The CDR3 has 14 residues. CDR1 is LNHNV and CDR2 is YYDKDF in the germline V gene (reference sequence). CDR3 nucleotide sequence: TGTGCCACCAGCAGAGAAGTGCGTAGAAACACCATATATTTT. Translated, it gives CATSREVRRNTIYF.

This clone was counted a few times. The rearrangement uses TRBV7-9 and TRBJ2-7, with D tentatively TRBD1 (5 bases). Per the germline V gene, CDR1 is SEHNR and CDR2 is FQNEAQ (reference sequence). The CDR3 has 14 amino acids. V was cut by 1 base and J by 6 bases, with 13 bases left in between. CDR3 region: CASSLGGEIGEQYF. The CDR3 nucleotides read TGTGCCAGCAGCTTAGGGGGCGAAATCGGCGAGCAGTACTTC.

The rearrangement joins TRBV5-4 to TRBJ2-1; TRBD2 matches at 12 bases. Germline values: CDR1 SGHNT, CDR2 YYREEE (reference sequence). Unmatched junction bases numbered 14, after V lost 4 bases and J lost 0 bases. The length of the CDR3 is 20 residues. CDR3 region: CASSPTPGLAGKSSYNEQFF. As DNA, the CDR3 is TGTGCCAGCAGCCCGACCCCAGGACTAGCGGGAAAGAGCTCCTACAATGAGCAGTTCTTC.

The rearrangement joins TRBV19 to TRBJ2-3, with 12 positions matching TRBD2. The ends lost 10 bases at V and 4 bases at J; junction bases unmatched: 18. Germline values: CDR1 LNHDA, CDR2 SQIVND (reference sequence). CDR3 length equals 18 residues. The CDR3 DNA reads TGTGCCACCATGGCGTGGGGGCGACTAGCGGGAGTAGCAGATACGCAGTATTTT. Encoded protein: CATMAWGRLAGVADTQYF.

This chain's CDR3 is CASSPQAISGANVLTF. The CDR3 DNA follows: TGTGCCAGTAGTCCCCAGGCTATCTCTGGGGCCAACGTCCTGACTTTC. The genes are TRBV19 and TRBJ2-6; D is unclear. Germline CDR1 is LNHDA and CDR2 is SQIVND (reference sequence). This CDR3 contains 16 residues. V lost 5 bases to trimming and J lost 0 bases, with 11 bases between them.